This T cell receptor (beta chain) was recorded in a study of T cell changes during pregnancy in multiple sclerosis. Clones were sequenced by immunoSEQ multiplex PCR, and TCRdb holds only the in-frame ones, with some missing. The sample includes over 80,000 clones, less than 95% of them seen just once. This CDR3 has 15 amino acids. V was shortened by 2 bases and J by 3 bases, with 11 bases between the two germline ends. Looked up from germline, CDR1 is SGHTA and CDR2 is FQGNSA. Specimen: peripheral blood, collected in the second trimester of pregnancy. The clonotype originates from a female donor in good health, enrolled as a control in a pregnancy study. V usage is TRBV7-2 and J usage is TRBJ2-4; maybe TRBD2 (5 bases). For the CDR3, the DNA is TGTGCCAGCAGCTTAACTAGATATGGCAAAAACATTCAGTACTTC. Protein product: CASSLTRYGKNIQYF. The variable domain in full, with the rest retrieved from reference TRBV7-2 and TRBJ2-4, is GAGVSQSPSNKVTEKGKDVELRCDPISGHTALYWYRQSLGQGLEFLIYFQGNSAPDKSGLPSDRFSAERTGGSVSTLTIQRTQQEDSAVYLCASSLTRYGKNIQYFGAGTRLSVL.